This TCR beta chain was identified during a study of T-cell reconstitution after alpha-beta-depleted transplantation in children (dated by TCRdb to 2016 to 2017). Study-level background: T-cell immune reconstitution after TCRalphabeta/CD19-depleted allogeneic hematopoietic cell transplantation in children was quantitatively tracked in the study by means of TCR repertoire profiling. Study-level results and caveats: The apparently early recovery of alphabetaT-cell counts about two months after transplant reportedly depended on only several hundred rapidly expanded clones that came from non-depleted graft cells. Hyperexpanded clone frequencies declined over subsequent months; after one year, T-cell counts and TCRbeta diversity were mostly attributed to newly produced T cells. The high TCRbeta diversity at day 60 in some patients was ascribed to recipient T cells and intrathymic progenitors that had survived conditioning.

Including the terminal cysteine and phenylalanine, the CDR3 comprises 14 residues. Only CDR3 DNA remains: 42 bases, in frame from the first base. V is reduced by 3 bases and J by 0 bases, leaving a spacing of 7 bases between them. Reading the germline V gene gives CDR1 SGDLS and CDR2 YYNGEE. This clonotype was counted ten times or more. The antigen it recognizes is unknown. Base qualities are not at hand, and no much larger clone is one base apart. The sample's time point, from its label and the paper: day 60 (about 2 months) after transplantation. The label giving this sample's treatment or condition can be read as: allogeneic hematopoietic cell transplantation with graft depleted of TCRalphabeta T cells and CD19 B cells. Transplant recipients were children who received TCRalphabeta/CD19-depleted allogeneic hematopoietic cell grafts. Receptor amplification or capture employed PCR. The instrument given in TCRdb is Illumina HiSeq 2500. TCR libraries were prepared with molecular barcoding, using unique molecular identifiers to normalize TCRbeta repertoire quantification. The raw public reads went through TCRdb reprocessing: fastp at Q25, MiXCR clone calling, in-frame beta chains kept. Here each entry gathers all rows of one CDR3 protein and keeps the most common genes and DNA. This sample gives about 32,000 distinct CDR3 sequences in total; 6.4% of them show up just once. In total, the top ten clones hold 27% of the sample.

The receptor's source is a child younger than two who had a stem cell transplant for acute myeloid leukemia, so the T cells may come from the graft donor. Recombination connected TRBV9 to TRBJ2-1; 6 matching bases give a weak D call of TRBD2. The sample consisted of peripheral blood, taken 60 days after TCRalphabeta/CD19-depleted stem cell transplant. The sequenced DNA is TGTGCCAGCAGCGGGGACTTCTCCTACAATGAGCAGTTCTTC. Translated, this gives CASSGDFSYNEQFF.